The TCR beta chain under discussion was sequenced for a study of CDR3 diversity in severe acne. Per the germline V gene, CDR1 is SGHRS and CDR2 is YFSETQ. V was shortened by 3 bases and J by 2 bases, with 11 bases between the two germline ends. CDR3 length: 14 amino acids. TCRdb reanalysed the PCR reads using MiXCR and keeps one entry per CDR3 protein. Found here are about 93,000 distinct CDR3 sequences, roughly half of them singletons; the top ten hold about 9.4%. This chain links TRBV5-1 with TRBJ2-5; tentative D call: TRBD2 (5 bases). The TCR comes from a male donor in good health, serving as a control. Source material: blood. The CDR3 is CASSSIPGQETQYF. The CDR3 DNA follows: TGCGCCAGCAGCTCCATCCCGGGACAAGAGACCCAGTACTTC.